Listed here are 20 T cell receptor beta chains from one sample, sequenced in a study of T cell clonality in common variable immunodeficiency. The study's findings and limits: Reportedly, TCR beta sequences from common variable immunodeficiency showed fewer deletions and N-nucleotide insertions.

These receptors have no identified antigens. Sequencing used immunoSEQ multiplex PCR; TCRdb keeps in-frame clones, though not all of them. The sample gives roughly 42,000 clones, none seen only once, and the top ten clones hold 5% to 6.5%. Sequencing was performed on peripheral blood mononuclear cells. Receptors originate from a human donor with common variable immunodeficiency.

The sample holds a few counts of this clone. The read halts 3 residues ahead of the CDR3 end, with the missing end drawn from the germline J gene. The rearrangement links TRBV6-1 to TRBJ2-5; D is undetermined. V dropped 2 bases and J dropped 5 bases, with 9 bases sitting between them. Germline CDR1 is MNHNS and CDR2 is SASEGT. This CDR3 is built from 13 residues. The CDR3 loop reads CASSELRVETQYF. The covered CDR3 bases are TGTGCCAGCAGTGAATTAAGGGTTGAGACC.

This clone was found a few times. The DNA ends 3 residues before the CDR3 does, and the rest of the CDR3 is filled in from the germline J gene. The chain combines TRBV20-1 with TRBJ2-5; a possible D gene is TRBD1 (8 bases). CDR1 DFQATT and CDR2 SNEGSKA come from the germline V gene (reference sequence). Trimming took 5 bases from V and 5 from J, leaving 18 bases between them. CDR3 length: 14 amino acids. Incomplete CDR3 DNA: TGCAGTGCTCAGGGGGCGGGAGAAAGTGAGACC. It is translated as CSAQGAGESET. The whole CDR3 is CSAQGAGESETQYF.

This clone was detected only a few times. From the germline J gene comes the end of the CDR3, since the read stops 3 residues before it. The rearrangement uses TRBV19 and TRBJ1-2; 9 bases agree with TRBD1. This CDR3 spans 17 amino acids. Per germline, CDR1 LNHDA and CDR2 SQIVND (reference sequence). After removal of 6 bases from V and 1 base from J, the junction contained 12 bases not matched to a gene. The CDR3 region is CASSIIPGQGNNYGYTF. CDR3 DNA, as far as it was read: TGTGCCAGTAGCATAATACCGGGACAGGGAAATAACTATGGC. Variable domain in full (rest from reference TRBV19 and TRBJ1-2): DGGITQSPKYLFRKEGQNVTLSCEQNLNHDAMYWYRQDPGQGLRLIYYSQIVNDFQKGDIAEGYSVSREKKESFPLTVTSAQKNPTAFYLCASSIIPGQGNNYGYTFGSGTRLTVV.

On this clone itself: The read terminates 3 residues before the CDR3 end, so the remaining end is supplied by the germline J gene. V and J are TRBV11-2 and TRBJ2-1; D gene unclear. V lost 0 bases and J lost 9, with 9 bases in between. Germline V lookup: CDR1 SGHAT, CDR2 FQNNGV. CDR3 length equals 13 residues. The DNA read from the CDR3 is TGTGCCAGCAGCTTAGATCTAAGGGTTGAG. Translated: CASSLDLRVE. The complete CDR3 reads CASSLDLRVEQFF.

The sample holds a few counts of this clone. The read ends 3 residues before the CDR3 terminus; that terminus is restored from the germline J gene. The chain links TRBV18 to TRBJ2-1; possibly TRBD1 for D (5 bases). The CDR3 has 13 amino acids. CDR1 and CDR2 from the germline V gene are KGHSH and LQKENI. Trimming removed 1 base from V and 7 bases from J, with 8 bases in between. The sequenced CDR3 bases are TGTGCCAGCTCACCACTGGGGCCTAATGAG. Encoded protein: CASSPLGPNE. The entire CDR3 reads CASSPLGPNEQFF.

This clone was found many times. Coverage ceases 3 residues before the CDR3 finishes, and the germline J gene fills in the end. The chain is built from TRBV12-3 or TRBV12-4 and TRBJ2-7; TRBD1 aligns across 7 bases. The CDR3 consists of 14 residues. V gave up 5 bases and J gave up 3 bases; unmatched junction bases: 7. CDR3 sequence reads: CASSTRDSIYEQYF. Incomplete CDR3 DNA: TGTGCCAGCAGTACCCGGGACAGCATCTACGAG.

The sample holds many counts of this clone. The CDR3 end lies 3 residues beyond the end of the read and is filled in from the germline J gene. The chain has TRBV19 and TRBJ2-1, with 9 bases lining up with TRBD2. CDR3 length: 14 amino acids. Germline trimming cut 6 bases from V and 3 bases from J; bases unmatched to any gene: 3. The germline CDR1 and CDR2 sequences are LNHDA and SQIVND (reference sequence). The CDR3 loop reads CASRASGDYNEQFF. The sequenced CDR3 bases are TGTGCCAGTAGGGCTAGCGGGGACTACAATGAG.

This clone appeared a few times. The CDR3 goes on 3 residues after the read ends, and that part is filled in from the germline J gene. The chain has TRBV6-1 and TRBJ2-1, with TRBD2 identical over 12 bases. The trim removed 2 bases at V and 3 bases at J, leaving 5 bases unmatched. The germline CDR1 and CDR2 sequences are MNHNS and SASEGT. The CDR3 has 17 amino acids. The CDR3 loop reads CASSEWETSGSYNEQFF. The part of the CDR3 DNA that was read is TGTGCCAGCAGTGAATGGGAGACTAGCGGGAGCTACAATGAG.

The sample holds many counts of this clone. The DNA ends 3 residues before the CDR3 does, and the rest of the CDR3 is filled in from the germline J gene. The V call is TRBV18, the J call TRBJ1-1, with unresolved D. This CDR3 spans 13 amino acids. The V gene lost 5 bases and the J gene lost 5 bases, with 12 bases spanning the gap. Germline assignment: CDR1 KGHSH and CDR2 LQKENI. The CDR3 region is CASSNDSRTEAFF. The DNA read from the CDR3 is TGTGCCAGCTCAAACGATTCGAGGACTGAA.

This clone was recorded at least ten times. The part of the CDR3 DNA that was read is TGCAGTGCTAGTAGCTTGAGCGGGGACATAAACGAG. Protein product: CSASSLSGDINE. In full, the CDR3 is CSASSLSGDINEQYF. This rearrangement joins TRBV20-1 to TRBJ2-7; tentatively, D is TRBD2 (7 bases). From the germline J gene comes the end of the CDR3, since the read stops 3 residues before it. V was pared by 3 bases and J by 5 bases, with 20 bases between. Germline V gives CDR1 DFQATT, CDR2 SNEGSKA (reference sequence). This CDR3 region has 15 residues.

This clone appeared many times. The DNA ends 3 residues before the CDR3 does, and the rest of the CDR3 is filled in from the germline J gene. The chain recombines TRBV5-4 with TRBJ2-2; a possible D gene is TRBD1 (5 bases). Germline CDR1 and CDR2: SGHNT and YYREEE (reference sequence). Trimming cost V 0 bases and J 1 base, with 7 bases left between them. The CDR3 sequence is 15 residues long. Incomplete CDR3 DNA: TGTGCCAGCAGCTTGGTCAGGGAGAACACCGGGGAG. The encoded protein is CASSLVRENTGE. The CDR3 in its entirety is CASSLVRENTGELFF.

This clone showed up many times. The CDR3 goes on 3 residues after the read ends, and that part is filled in from the germline J gene. The V gene is TRBV2, the J gene TRBJ2-7, with D uncertain. Trimming took 6 bases from V and 2 from J, leaving 17 bases between them. Germline assignment: CDR1 SNHLY and CDR2 FYNNEI. The CDR3 has 15 residues. The CDR3 bases that were read are TGTGCCAGCAGCGCAGGCCGACCAGACGCCTACGAG. Protein product: CASSAGRPDAYE. From start to end, the CDR3 is CASSAGRPDAYEQYF.

The table lists this clone with a few counts. The CDR3 end falls 3 residues outside the read, so it is completed with the germline J gene. The chain recombines TRBV7-7 with TRBJ2-5; 10 bases map to TRBD2. The ends lost 4 bases at V and 3 bases at J; junction bases unmatched: 5. From germline, CDR1 is SSHAT and CDR2 FNYEAQ (reference sequence). The CDR3 totals 15 residues. This CDR3 reads CASSSLAGGKETQYF. Partial CDR3 DNA: TGTGCCAGCAGCTCCTTAGCGGGGGGAAAAGAGACC.

This clone was counted at least ten times. This CDR3 is CASSFDRGKGYEQYF. The sequenced part of the CDR3 DNA is TGTGCCAGCAGTTTCGACAGGGGGAAAGGTTACGAG. This chain connects TRBV5-5 to TRBJ2-7, with 9 positions matching TRBD1. The CDR3 end lies 3 residues beyond the end of the read and is filled in from the germline J gene. This CDR3 spans 15 amino acids. The germline V gene encodes CDR1 SGHKS and CDR2 YYEKEE (reference sequence). Unmatched junction bases numbered 10, after V lost 5 bases and J lost 4 bases.

This clone was observed a handful of times. The CDR3 goes on 3 residues after the read ends, and that part is filled in from the germline J gene. The V call is TRBV19, the J call TRBJ1-2, with 8 bases aligning to TRBD1. The CDR3 runs 15 residues. V shed 3 bases and J 4 bases; nucleotides not matched to a gene: 7. Germline V gene lookup returns CDR1 LNHDA and CDR2 SQIVND (reference sequence). The CDR3 region is CASSIRGQEFYGYTF. The CDR3 bases that were read are TGTGCCAGTAGTATCCGGGGACAGGAATTCTATGGC.

On this clone itself: Read data end 3 residues before the CDR3 end; the end is taken from the germline J gene. The V gene is TRBV7-6, the J gene TRBJ2-1; 7 bases fit TRBD2. With 5 bases clipped from V and 5 bases from J, the junction kept 9 bases outside the gene matches. CDR3 length equals 15 residues. CDR1 is SGHVS, CDR2 FNYEAQ, per germline. The chain's CDR3 is CASSTGTNANNEQFF. The sequenced part of the CDR3 DNA is TGTGCCAGCAGCACCGGGACTAACGCTAACAATGAG.

This clone was found many times. The read finishes 3 residues shy of the CDR3 end, and the germline J gene is used to complete it. This sequence joins TRBV6-2 or TRBV6-3 and TRBJ2-3, with D maybe TRBD2 (5 bases). The CDR3 runs 14 residues. The V end was cut by 3 bases, the J end by 1 base, with 8 bases between. Germline V gene lookup returns CDR1 MNHEY and CDR2 SVGEGT. The CDR3 region is CASSYLAGTDTQYF. The DNA read from the CDR3 is TGTGCCAGCAGTTATCTAGCAGGCACAGATACG.

Concerning this clone itself: The read ends 3 residues before the CDR3 terminus; that terminus is restored from the germline J gene. The rearrangement links TRBV5-5 to TRBJ2-7; 10 bases are shared with TRBD1. Trimming at V came to 3 bases and at J to 3 bases, leaving 6 bases not matched to a gene. Germline CDR1 SGHKS, CDR2 YYEKEE (reference sequence). This CDR3 has 15 amino acids. CDR3 in amino acids: CASSYPGQGGYEQYF. The CDR3 DNA, read in part, is TGTGCCAGCAGCTACCCCGGACAGGGGGGCTACGAG.

This clone was seen repeatedly, ten times or more. The sequence runs out 3 residues before the end of the CDR3; the remainder is reconstructed from the germline J gene. V is TRBV20-1 and J is TRBJ1-3; D gene unclear. CDR3 length: 12 amino acids. Between the trimmed V and J ends, which lost 1 base and 4 bases, there was a span of 5 bases. Germline-derived CDR1 and CDR2 are DFQATT and SNEGSKA (reference sequence). This CDR3 is CSARVAGNTIYF. The CDR3 DNA, read in part, is TGCAGTGCTAGAGTCGCGGGAAACACC.

This clone turned up a few times. The observed sequence ends 3 residues before the CDR3 terminus, with the missing tail filled in from the germline J gene. The chain is built from TRBV19 and TRBJ2-5; D is unclear. CDR1 LNHDA and CDR2 SQIVND come from the germline V gene (reference sequence). This CDR3 comprises 13 residues. V lost 5 bases, J lost 1 base, and 8 bases lay in between. The DNA read from the CDR3 is TGTGCCAGTAGTCGTCTCCTCCAAGAGACC. Protein product: CASSRLLQET. In full, the CDR3 reads CASSRLLQETQYF. Looking up the rest from reference TRBV19 and TRBJ2-5 gives the full variable domain: DGGITQSPKYLFRKEGQNVTLSCEQNLNHDAMYWYRQDPGQGLRLIYYSQIVNDFQKGDIAEGYSVSREKKESFPLTVTSAQKNPTAFYLCASSRLLQETQYFGPGTRLLVL.